The rows below give T cell receptor beta chains drawn from one sample of a study of OX40 agonist ivuxolimab in advanced cancers. Profiled with immunoSEQ multiplex PCR; TCRdb holds only in-frame clones, not every one. The sample lists around 25,000 clones; 78% were seen once. The sequencing used CD4+ or CD8+ T cells sorted from blood, collected in a trial of the OX40 agonist ivuxolimab. These receptor sequences come from an adult with an advanced solid tumor such as melanoma, head and neck, liver or kidney cancer. Both conserved end residues are part of each CDR3. D genes are given only for firm matches. Clone size, where shown, is once, few, many, or a class for clones that have expanded.

D,V,size,J,DNA,CDR3
TRBD2,TRBV7-2,NA,TRBJ2-7,TGTGCCAGCAGCCCCGGGACTAGCGCCTCCTACGAGCAGTACTTC,CASSPGTSASYEQYF
NA,TRBV5-1,NA,TRBJ2-7,TGCGCCAGCAGCTTTGGCGAAGGACCCTTGTACTTC,CASSFGEGPLYF
NA,TRBV28,few,TRBJ1-4,TGTGCCAGCAGTTTATATATCAGGGGCGCATCTAATGAAAAACTGTTTTTT,CASSLYIRGASNEKLFF
TRBD2,TRBV28,NA,TRBJ2-7,TGTGCCAGCAGTTTATCATTCGGTATGGGCGGGAGGCCTTTCTCCTACGAGCAGTACTTC,CASSLSFGMGGRPFSYEQYF
TRBD1,TRBV5-1,NA,TRBJ2-3,TGCGCCAGCAGCTTTAAAAACCGGGACAGGGGTGAGACAGATACGCAGTATTTT,CASSFKNRDRGETDTQYF
NA,TRBV5-1,NA,TRBJ2-6,TGCGCCAGCAGCCCGGACAACCCCTCTGGGGCCAACGTCCTGACTTTC,CASSPDNPSGANVLTF
NA,TRBV18,NA,TRBJ1-4,TGTGCCAGCTCACCATCGTGGGAAGAGGGAGAAAAACTGTTTTTT,CASSPSWEEGEKLFF
NA,TRBV5-4,NA,TRBJ1-2,TGTGCCAGCAGCTCCGGGGCGGGGGGCAGGACGGGCTACACCTTC,CASSSGAGGRTGYTF
NA,TRBV27,NA,TRBJ2-2,TGTGCCACCTGCCGGGCAGGTTTCACCGGGGAGCTGTTTTTT,CATCRAGFTGELFF
NA,TRBV10-3,NA,TRBJ1-3,TGTGCCATCAGTGATTCATCTTCCGGAGGAAACACCATATATTTT,CAISDSSSGGNTIYF